The rows below give T cell receptor beta chains drawn from one sample of a study of response to subunit inactivated influenza vaccine. In TCRdb, the RT-PCR reads were re-called with MiXCR into one record per CDR3 protein. The sample holds some 500,000 distinct CDR3 sequences, about 25% seen once. This material consisted of CD4+ T cells sorted from PBMCs, taken roughly 5 days after vaccination. The receptors come from a man aged 50 or older who received an inactivated influenza vaccine. The CDR3 runs from the conserved cysteine through the conserved F or W. D genes are given only for firm matches. Not all rows give a size; the values are once, few, many and, for expanded clones, a class.

CDR3 protein,CDR3 DNA,J gene,V gene,clone size,D gene
CASSPQGLGNQPQHF,TGTGCCAGCAGTCCACAGGGGTTGGGCAATCAGCCCCAGCATTTT,TRBJ1-5,TRBV28,NA,TRBD1
CASSVQGGRDGYTF,TGTGCCAGCAGTGTCCAGGGGGGGAGGGATGGCTACACCTTC,TRBJ1-2,TRBV12-3/TRBV12-4,NA,TRBD1
CASSPAAGLTDTQYF,TGTGCCAGCTCACCGGCAGCGGGACTGACAGATACGCAGTATTTT,TRBJ2-3,TRBV18,NA,TRBD2
CATNYRGAENEAFF,TGTGCCACCAATTATCGAGGGGCGGAAAATGAAGCTTTCTTT,TRBJ1-1,TRBV7-9,NA,NA
CASSFRTSGYNEQFF,TGTGCCAGCAGCTTCAGGACTAGCGGCTACAATGAGCAGTTCTTC,TRBJ2-1,TRBV7-2,many,TRBD2
CAISQTGTSVGTDTQYF,TGTGCCATCAGTCAGACCGGGACTAGCGTTGGGACAGATACGCAGTATTTT,TRBJ2-3,TRBV10-3,few,TRBD2
CSARDGGLAVRYNEQFF,TGCAGTGCTAGAGATGGGGGACTAGCGGTGCGTTACAATGAGCAGTTCTTC,TRBJ2-1,TRBV20-1,NA,TRBD2
CASSLSRFSGRYTEAFF,TGTGCCAGCAGCTTATCCAGGTTTTCAGGACGGTACACTGAAGCTTTCTTT,TRBJ1-1,TRBV7-9,NA,NA
CSVETGGRYEQYF,TGCAGCGTTGAGACAGGGGGCAGATACGAGCAGTACTTC,TRBJ2-7,TRBV29-1,NA,TRBD1
CASSPAGILQYF,TGTGCCAGCAGTCCCGCCGGGATCTTGCAGTATTTT,TRBJ2-3,TRBV27,few,NA
CASSQVGGAYEQYF,TGCGCCAGCAGCCAAGTCGGCGGGGCGTACGAGCAGTACTTC,TRBJ2-7,TRBV4-3,NA,NA
CASSQDLRADSRQDYGYTF,TGTGCCAGCAGCCAAGACCTCCGAGCGGACAGTCGTCAGGACTATGGCTACACCTTC,TRBJ1-2,TRBV4-2,NA,NA
CASSLEDRAVLTF,TGTGCCAGCAGCTTAGAGGACAGGGCTGTCCTGACTTTC,TRBJ2-6,TRBV11-2,few,TRBD1
CAWSKGLAKSTDTQYF,TGTGCCTGGAGTAAGGGACTAGCCAAGAGCACAGATACGCAGTATTTT,TRBJ2-3,TRBV30,NA,TRBD2
CSAEAGLGNNEQFF,TGCAGTGCCGAGGCGGGACTAGGGAACAATGAGCAGTTCTTC,TRBJ2-1,TRBV20-1,few,TRBD2
CASSQPDTSGGAREQFF,TGTGCCAGCAGCCAACCTGACACTAGCGGGGGGGCCCGTGAGCAGTTCTTC,TRBJ2-1,TRBV4-2,once,TRBD2
CCARGRTSGSSGNEQFF,TGCTGTGCTAGAGGCCGGACTAGCGGGAGTAGTGGCAATGAGCAGTTCTTC,TRBJ2-1,TRBV20-1,NA,TRBD2
CASGFSTYEQYF,TGTGCCAGCGGCTTTTCCACTTACGAGCAGTACTTC,TRBJ2-7,TRBV7-2,NA,NA
CASSLRLSETQYF,TGTGCCAGCAGCCTCCGTCTATCGGAGACCCAGTACTTC,TRBJ2-5,TRBV7-2,NA,NA
CSAIWDSYGYTF,TGCAGTGCTATCTGGGACAGCTATGGCTACACCTTC,TRBJ1-2,TRBV20-1,NA,TRBD1
CSAHRGPSTDTQYF,TGCAGTGCGCATCGGGGGCCTAGCACAGATACGCAGTATTTT,TRBJ2-3,TRBV20-1,few,NA
CASSPYSGENTGELFF,TGTGCCAGCAGCCCCTATAGCGGGGAAAACACCGGGGAGCTGTTTTTT,TRBJ2-2,TRBV25-1,few,TRBD2
CATSRGFDELAFF,TGTGCCACCAGCAGAGGTTTTGATGAACTTGCTTTCTTT,TRBJ1-1,TRBV15,few,NA
CAWSGGNGGGETQYF,TGTGCCTGGAGTGGAGGCAACGGGGGCGGGGAGACCCAGTACTTC,TRBJ2-5,TRBV30,NA,NA
CSADNVVRLYEQYF,TGCAGTGCGGATAACGTGGTTAGACTCTACGAGCAGTACTTC,TRBJ2-7,TRBV20-1,few,NA
CASSQDWASGRSTDTQYF,TGTGCCAGCAGCCAAGACTGGGCTAGCGGGAGGAGCACAGATACGCAGTATTTT,TRBJ2-3,TRBV4-2,once,TRBD2
CASSLDRRALYNEQFF,TGTGCCAGCAGCTTAGATCGGAGGGCCCTCTACAATGAGCAGTTCTTC,TRBJ2-1,TRBV7-9,NA,NA
CASSSGTPGPQFF,TGTGCCAGCAGCTCCGGGACTCCAGGACCCCAGTTCTTC,TRBJ2-1,TRBV7-8,NA,NA
CASRTSIYEQYF,TGTGCCAGCAGAACTAGCATCTACGAGCAGTACTTC,TRBJ2-7,TRBV28,NA,NA